What follows are 24 T cell receptor beta chains derived from one specimen sequenced in a study of cytomegalovirus exposure and HLA in healthy donors. The PCR had 60 Vbeta and 13 Jbeta primers. Method: immunoSEQ multiplex PCR; TCRdb's copy keeps in-frame clones and lacks some. Among about 110,000 clones listed, approximately 80% were seen once. Sequenced material: PBMCs. Every receptor here comes from a man aged 50-59 years in good health and CMV-seronegative.

The chain has TRBV10-1 and TRBJ1-1; D is perhaps TRBD1 (6 bases). Germline V gives CDR1 WNHNN, CDR2 SYGVQD (reference sequence). The germline V and J ends were trimmed by 5 bases and 9 bases, with 16 bases remaining between them. This CDR3 region has 13 residues. The CDR3 sequence is CASSPSLGTKAFF. Written as DNA, the CDR3 is TGCGCCAGCAGTCCATCCCTCGGGACAAAAGCTTTCTTT.

Notes on this clone: The sample holds other DNA sequences that translate to the same CDR3. The genes are TRBV5-4 and TRBJ1-1, with D perhaps TRBD1 (6 bases). The CDR3 covers 15 residues. From germline, CDR1 is SGHNT and CDR2 YYREEE (reference sequence). The ends were cut back, 3 bases at V and 0 bases at J, with 12 bases in the middle. The CDR3 sequence: CASSSGQLMNTEAFF. CDR3 DNA sequence: TGTGCCAGCAGCTCGGGACAACTTATGAACACTGAAGCTTTCTTT. Using reference TRBV5-4 and TRBJ1-1 for the parts outside the CDR3, the full variable domain is ETGVTQSPTHLIKTRGQQVTLRCSSQSGHNTVSWYQQALGQGPQFIFQYYREEENGRGNFPPRFSGLQFPNYSSELNVNALELDDSALYLCASSSGQLMNTEAFFGQGTRLTVV.

CDR3 region: CASSATPGQPGNTIYF. DNA of the CDR3: TGTGCCAGCTCAGCCACCCCGGGACAGCCTGGAAACACCATATATTTT. V and J are TRBV18 and TRBJ1-3; 7 bases match TRBD1. CDR3 size: 16 residues. Germline V gene sequence: CDR1 KGHSH, CDR2 LQKENI. V lost 5 bases to trimming and J lost 2 bases; unmatched junction nucleotides: 9. Full variable domain (outside the CDR3, taken from reference TRBV18 and TRBJ1-3): NAGVMQNPRHLVRRRGQEARLRCSPMKGHSHVYWYRQLPEEGLKFMVYLQKENIIDESGMPKERFSAEFPKEGPSILRIQQVVRGDSAAYFCASSATPGQPGNTIYFGEGSWLTVV.

This chain links TRBV7-2 with TRBJ1-6; D ambiguous. The V end lost 1 base, the J end lost 14 bases, and 12 bases lay between the germline ends. Germline V gene lookup returns CDR1 SGHTA and CDR2 FQGNSA. This CDR3 spans 13 amino acids. Here the CDR3 DNA reads TGTGCCAGCAGCTTAGAAGGCCCGGAGACCCTCCACTTT. It specifies CASSLEGPETLHF. Complete variable domain (other parts from reference TRBV7-2 and TRBJ1-6): GAGVSQSPSNKVTEKGKDVELRCDPISGHTALYWYRQSLGQGLEFLIYFQGNSAPDKSGLPSDRFSAERTGGSVSTLTIQRTQQEDSAVYLCASSLEGPETLHFGNGTRLTVT.

The genes are TRBV5-4 and TRBJ1-2, with D possibly TRBD1 on 5 matching bases. Germline assignment: CDR1 SGHNT and CDR2 YYREEE (reference sequence). The V end was cut by 4 bases, the J end by 4 bases, with 17 bases between. This CDR3 spans 15 amino acids. The CDR3 here is CASSLGGGTPYGYTF. The CDR3 DNA is TGTGCCAGCAGCCTCGGGGGGGGGACTCCCTATGGCTACACCTTC.

The chain has TRBV4-2 and TRBJ2-2; D ambiguous. The CDR3 totals 15 residues. With 3 bases removed from V and 6 bases from J, the gap between germline ends came to 14 bases. The germline gives CDR1 LGHNA, CDR2 YNFKEQ. CDR3 amino acids: CASSQASGVAGELFF. The CDR3 nucleotides read TGTGCCAGCAGCCAGGCAAGTGGAGTCGCCGGGGAGCTGTTTTTT.

This chain links TRBV7-9 with TRBJ2-6; possibly TRBD2 for D (7 bases). V was clipped by 6 bases and J by 4 bases, with 19 bases between them. CDR1 is SEHNR and CDR2 is FQNEAQ in the germline V gene (reference sequence). The CDR3 runs 17 residues. The CDR3 sequence is CASRFGGLWSGANVLTF. In DNA, the CDR3 is TGTGCCAGCAGGTTCGGGGGGCTTTGGTCCGGGGCCAACGTCCTGACTTTC.

The chain links TRBV19 to TRBJ2-3; TRBD2 agrees at 7 bases. The CDR3 contains 14 residues. The V gene end was trimmed by 4 bases and the J gene end by 0 bases; junction bases not matched to a gene: 1. From germline, CDR1 is LNHDA and CDR2 SQIVND (reference sequence). The CDR3 protein is CASSKGGSTDTQYF. For the CDR3, the DNA is TGTGCCAGTAGTAAGGGAGGGAGCACAGATACGCAGTATTTT.

The genes are TRBV27 and TRBJ1-5, with 7 bases identical to TRBD1. After removal of 8 bases from V and 3 bases from J, the junction contained 4 bases not matched to a gene. The CDR3 has 13 amino acids. Germline values: CDR1 MNHEY, CDR2 SMNVEV (reference sequence). This chain's CDR3 is CASSGTDNQPQHF. Here the CDR3 DNA reads TGTGCCAGCTCCGGGACAGACAATCAGCCCCAGCATTTT.

V and J are TRBV2 and TRBJ2-1; 7 bases are shared with TRBD2. V shed 6 bases, J shed 14 bases, and the junction held 13 bases outside the gene matches. The CDR3 totals 13 residues. The germline gives CDR1 SNHLY, CDR2 FYNNEI. CDR3 protein: CASRPGLLGSEFF. CDR3 DNA: TGTGCCAGCAGGCCGGGACTATTAGGGTCGGAGTTCTTC.

This chain links TRBV27 with TRBJ1-6, with 8 bases fitting TRBD1. Unmatched junction bases numbered 4, after V lost 9 bases and J lost 6 bases. The CDR3 extends over 13 amino acids. Germline CDR1 MNHEY, CDR2 SMNVEV (reference sequence). Here the CDR3 DNA reads TGTGCCAGTCCCGGACAGGGTAATTCACCCCTCCACTTT. It is translated as CASPGQGNSPLHF.

V is TRBV6-5 and J is TRBJ2-3; 8 bases agree with TRBD2. Per germline, CDR1 MNHEY and CDR2 SVGAGI. There are 16 residues in the CDR3. With V trimmed by 3 bases and J by 0 bases, 5 bases remained unmatched. CDR3 protein: CASSYSGVTSTDTQYF. Here the CDR3 DNA reads TGTGCCAGCAGTTATAGCGGGGTTACTAGCACAGATACGCAGTATTTT.

The chain uses TRBV9 and TRBJ1-1; TRBD1 matches at 7 bases. The V and J ends lost 3 bases and 0 bases, in that order; junction bases with no gene match: 2. This CDR3 is 14 amino acids long. The germline V gene has CDR1 SGDLS and CDR2 YYNGEE. Written as DNA, the CDR3 is TGTGCCAGCAGCGGGGACAGATTGAACACTGAAGCTTTCTTT. It translates to CASSGDRLNTEAFF.

V gene TRBV5-1 combines with J gene TRBJ1-1; TRBD1 agrees at 7 bases. V shed 6 bases and J 3 bases; nucleotides not matched to a gene: 5. The CDR3 has 13 residues. The V gene's germline CDR1 is SGHRS and CDR2 YFSETQ. The CDR3 here is CASKITGDTEAFF. CDR3 sequence (DNA): TGCGCCAGCAAAATCACAGGGGACACTGAAGCTTTCTTT.

The J gene is TRBJ1-2, the V gene TRBV9; D gene ambiguous. Trimming shortened V by 4 bases and J by 7 bases, and 20 bases separated the two germline ends. This CDR3 spans 15 amino acids. Germline CDR1 reads SGDLS; CDR2 reads YYNGEE. CDR3: CASSQPSGVRGGYTF. The CDR3 nucleotides read TGTGCCAGCAGCCAGCCCAGCGGGGTTCGGGGTGGCTACACCTTC.

On this clone itself: The junction differs from germline at one of its ends, possibly a read error. The chain joins TRBV7-7 to TRBJ1-4; 9 bases fit TRBD1. This CDR3 spans 15 amino acids. Germline V gene sequence: CDR1 SSHAT, CDR2 FNYEAQ (reference sequence). The CDR3 DNA sequence: TGTGCTAGCAGCGCCGGGACAGGGTCGGGGGAAAAACTGTTTTTT. This gives the protein CASSAGTGSGEKLFF.

The chain recombines TRBV2 with TRBJ1-2, with TRBD1 matching 9 bases. This CDR3 is built from 13 residues. The trim removed 5 bases at V and 8 bases at J, leaving 6 bases unmatched. The V gene's germline CDR1 is SNHLY and CDR2 FYNNEI. The CDR3 DNA reads as TGTGCCAGCAGTACTACAGGGGGCACAGGCTACACCTTC. It translates to CASSTTGGTGYTF.

This sequence joins TRBV7-2 and TRBJ2-3; TRBD2 aligns across 14 bases. This CDR3 contains 15 residues. Germline trimming cut 4 bases from V and 5 bases from J; bases unmatched to any gene: 2. The germline V gene encodes CDR1 SGHTA and CDR2 FQGNSA. CDR3 bases: TGTGCCAGCAGCTACGGACTAGCGGGGGGAGATACGCAGTATTTT. The encoded protein is CASSYGLAGGDTQYF.

V usage is TRBV10-1 and J usage is TRBJ2-7, with TRBD1 matching 7 bases. V gave up 6 bases and J gave up 2 bases; unmatched junction bases: 4. CDR3 length: 13 amino acids. The V gene's germline CDR1 is WNHNN and CDR2 SYGVQD (reference sequence). The CDR3 reads CASSPTGPYEQYF. In DNA form, the CDR3 reads TGCGCCAGCAGCCCGACAGGGCCCTACGAGCAGTACTTC.

CDR3 protein: CASSLAPGQSLTEAFF. In nucleotides, the CDR3 is TGCGCCAGCAGCTTGGCCCCGGGACAGAGTCTCACTGAAGCTTTCTTT. The rearrangement links TRBV5-1 to TRBJ1-1, with 7 bases aligning to TRBD1. Germline V gene lookup returns CDR1 SGHRS and CDR2 YFSETQ. Trimming at V came to 0 bases and at J to 4 bases, leaving 9 bases not matched to a gene. The CDR3 sequence is 16 residues long.

The V and J genes are TRBV5-1 and TRBJ2-3; the D gene is possibly TRBD2 (6 bases). V lost 4 bases and J 1 base, leaving 19 bases between the germline ends. The CDR3 runs to 17 residues. The germline CDR1 and CDR2 sequences are SGHRS and YFSETQ. The CDR3 loop reads CASSGTLGGDGTDTQYF. Written as DNA, the CDR3 is TGCGCCAGCAGCGGTACATTGGGGGGAGATGGCACAGATACGCAGTATTTT.

The chain uses TRBV11-2 and TRBJ1-1; no definite D call. The V end was cut by 1 base, the J end by 3 bases, with 6 bases between. The CDR3 sequence is 13 residues long. Germline loops: CDR1 SGHAT, CDR2 FQNNGV. This CDR3 reads CASSLVIDTEAFF. The CDR3 DNA is TGTGCCAGCAGCTTAGTTATAGACACTGAAGCTTTCTTT.

The chain uses TRBV5-1 and TRBJ1-2; TRBD1 agrees at 8 bases. Looked up from germline, CDR1 is SGHRS and CDR2 is YFSETQ. With V trimmed by 4 bases and J by 7 bases, 6 bases remained unmatched. This CDR3 is 13 amino acids long. Written as DNA, the CDR3 is TGCGCCAGCAGCGCAGACAGGGGTGGTGGCTACACCTTC. Translating gives CASSADRGGGYTF.

The gene calls are TRBV5-4 and TRBJ2-2; a weak D match, TRBD2 (5 bases). V dropped 4 bases and J dropped 4 bases, with 8 bases sitting between them. Germline V gene data show CDR1 as SGHNT and CDR2 as YYREEE (reference sequence). The CDR3 extends over 13 amino acids. CDR3 residues: CASSVGVTGELFF. The CDR3 coding sequence is TGTGCCAGCAGCGTCGGGGTCACCGGGGAGCTGTTTTTT.